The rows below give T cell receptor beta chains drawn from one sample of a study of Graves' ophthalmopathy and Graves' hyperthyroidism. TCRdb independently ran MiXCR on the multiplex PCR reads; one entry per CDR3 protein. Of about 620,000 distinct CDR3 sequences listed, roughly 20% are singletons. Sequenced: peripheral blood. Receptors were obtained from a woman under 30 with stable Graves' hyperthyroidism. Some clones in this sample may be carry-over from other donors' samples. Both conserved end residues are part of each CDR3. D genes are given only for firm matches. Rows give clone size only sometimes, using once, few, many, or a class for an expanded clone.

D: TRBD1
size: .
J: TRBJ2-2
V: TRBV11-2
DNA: TGTGCCAGCAGCTCCAGGACAGGGGGAGTCCCCGGGGAGCTGTTTTTT
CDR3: CASSSRTGGVPGELFF

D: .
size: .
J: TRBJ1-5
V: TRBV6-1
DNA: TGTGCCAGTTTCATCGAGGCAGGGGTAAATCAGCCCCAGCATTTT
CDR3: CASFIEAGVNQPQHF

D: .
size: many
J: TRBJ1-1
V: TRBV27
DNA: TGTGCCAGCAGATCTGGTCACACTGAAGCTTTCTTT
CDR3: CASRSGHTEAFF

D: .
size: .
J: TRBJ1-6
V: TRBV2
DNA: TGTGCCAGCATACAGGACAGCCTTAATTCACCCCTCCACTTT
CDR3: CASIQDSLNSPLHF

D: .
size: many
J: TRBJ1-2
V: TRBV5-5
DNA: TGTGCCAGCAGCTTGGTCGTTACCGGGACTCGAGGAGGCTACACCTTC
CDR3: CASSLVVTGTRGGYTF

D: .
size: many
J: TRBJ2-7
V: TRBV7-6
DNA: TGTGCCAGCAGCTCGGGGACGACTACCTACGAGCAGTACTTC
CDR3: CASSSGTTTYEQYF

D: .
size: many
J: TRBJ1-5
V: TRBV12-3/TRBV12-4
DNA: TGTGCCAGCAGCCTAGGGATTCAGCCCCAGCATTTT
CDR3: CASSLGIQPQHF

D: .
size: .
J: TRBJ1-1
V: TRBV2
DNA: TGTGCCAGCGGATCAGCAGCGGATGCTTTCTTT
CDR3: CASGSAADAFF

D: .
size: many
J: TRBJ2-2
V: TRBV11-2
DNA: TGTGCCAGCAGCCCCGGGAGACGAGGGCACACCGGGGAGCTGTTTTTT
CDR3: CASSPGRRGHTGELFF

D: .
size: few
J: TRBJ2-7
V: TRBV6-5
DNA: TGTGCCAGCAGTTACCATAGATCCTACGAGCAGTACTTC
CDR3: CASSYHRSYEQYF

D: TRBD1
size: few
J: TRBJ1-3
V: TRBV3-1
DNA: TGTGCCAGCACCGACAGGGACCCTGGAAACACCATATATTTT
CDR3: CASTDRDPGNTIYF

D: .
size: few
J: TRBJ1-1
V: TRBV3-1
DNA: TGTGCCAGCAGCCAAGTGGGGACTCCGAACACTGAAGCTTTCTTT
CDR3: CASSQVGTPNTEAFF

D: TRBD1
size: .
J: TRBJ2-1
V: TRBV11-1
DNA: TGTGCCAGCAGCTTCCGGGACAGCTACAATGAGCAGTTCTTC
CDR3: CASSFRDSYNEQFF

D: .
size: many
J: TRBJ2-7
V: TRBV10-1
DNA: TGCGCCAGCGCCTTCGGGTTCGGAGCCTACGAGCAGTACTTC
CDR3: CASAFGFGAYEQYF

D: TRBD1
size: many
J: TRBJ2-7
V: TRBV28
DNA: TGTGCCAGCAGTTCCCCCGGGACAGGGGAGAGTGAGCAGTACTTC
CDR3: CASSSPGTGESEQYF

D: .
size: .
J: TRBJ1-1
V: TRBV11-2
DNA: TGTGCCAGCAGCTCCGAATGGTTGAGGGCGGACACTGAAGCTTTCTTT
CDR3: CASSSEWLRADTEAFF

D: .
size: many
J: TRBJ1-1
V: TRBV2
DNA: TGTGCCAGCACATGGGGGGCTTCGAACACTGAAGCTTTCTTT
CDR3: CASTWGASNTEAFF

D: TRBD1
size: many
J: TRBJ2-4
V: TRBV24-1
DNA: TGTGCCACCAGTGATCGGGACAGTGCCAAAAACATTCAGTACTTC
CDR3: CATSDRDSAKNIQYF

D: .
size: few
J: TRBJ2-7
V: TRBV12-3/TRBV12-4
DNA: TGTGCCAGCAGTTTAGAGAACAGGGCCGGCGAGCAGTACTTC
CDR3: CASSLENRAGEQYF

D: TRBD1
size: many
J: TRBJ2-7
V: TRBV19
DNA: TGTGCCAGTCAGACAGGGGGGACCTACGAGCAGTACTTC
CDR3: CASQTGGTYEQYF

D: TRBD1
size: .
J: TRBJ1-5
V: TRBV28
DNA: TGTGCCAGCAGTTTAGAACAGGGGTTAGGTCAGCCCCAGCATTTT
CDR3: CASSLEQGLGQPQHF

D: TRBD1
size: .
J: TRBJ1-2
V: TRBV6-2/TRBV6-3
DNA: TGTGCCAGCAGATCCCGACAGGGATGGGGTGGCTACACCTTC
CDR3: CASRSRQGWGGYTF

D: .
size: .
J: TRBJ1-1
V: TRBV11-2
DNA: TGTGCCAGCAGCCCTAATGGGGTAAGGAACACTGAAGCTTTCTTT
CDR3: CASSPNGVRNTEAFF

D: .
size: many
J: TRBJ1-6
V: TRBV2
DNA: TGTGCCAGCGGAAGGGGTTCACCCCTCCACTTT
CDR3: CASGRGSPLHF

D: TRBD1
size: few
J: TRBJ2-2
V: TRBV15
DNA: TGTGCCACCAGCAGAAAACAGGGGGCCTCCGGGGAGCTGTTTTTT
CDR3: CATSRKQGASGELFF

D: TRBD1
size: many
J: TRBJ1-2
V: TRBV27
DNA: TGTGCCACATCAGGGGGCGGCGGTGGCTACACCTTC
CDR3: CATSGGGGGYTF

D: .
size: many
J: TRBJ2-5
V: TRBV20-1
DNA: TGCAGTGCCGATCCGGGACTGCAAGAGACCCAGTACTTC
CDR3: CSADPGLQETQYF

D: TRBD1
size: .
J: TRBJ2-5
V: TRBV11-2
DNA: TGTGCCAGCAGGGCTACAGGGGGCCAAGAGACCCAGTACTTC
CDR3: CASRATGGQETQYF

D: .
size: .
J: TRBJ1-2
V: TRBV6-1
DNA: TGTGCCAGCAGCCCGTCAACAGGGCAGTTTGGCTACACCTTC
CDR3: CASSPSTGQFGYTF

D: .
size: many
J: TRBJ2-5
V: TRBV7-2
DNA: TGTGCCAGCAGCCCAGGGTCGGGGAAGACCCAGTACTTC
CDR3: CASSPGSGKTQYF

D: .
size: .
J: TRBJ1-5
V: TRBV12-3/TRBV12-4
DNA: TGTGCCAGCAGATTCAGGGGTTCAAATCAGCCCCAGCATTTT
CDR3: CASRFRGSNQPQHF

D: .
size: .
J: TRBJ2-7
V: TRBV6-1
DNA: TGTGCCAGCAGTGAAGCCGAAGTATGGCAGTACTTC
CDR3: CASSEAEVWQYF

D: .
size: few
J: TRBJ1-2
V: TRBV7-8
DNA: TGTGCCAGCAGCTTAGCGCGAACCGGGGCAAACTATGGCTACACCTTC
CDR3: CASSLARTGANYGYTF

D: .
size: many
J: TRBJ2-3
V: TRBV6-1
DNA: TGTGCCAGCAGTGAATTCGAGCGGAGCACAGATACGCAGTATTTT
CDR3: CASSEFERSTDTQYF

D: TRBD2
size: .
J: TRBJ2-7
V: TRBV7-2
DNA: TGTGCCAGCAGCCGAAGACTAGCGGGTGGAAGGGAGCAGTACTTC
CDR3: CASSRRLAGGREQYF

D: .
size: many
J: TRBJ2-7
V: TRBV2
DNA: TGTGCCAGCAGCCAGAATTCTGAAGGGTCAACCCTTTCCTACGAGCAGTACTTC
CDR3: CASSQNSEGSTLSYEQYF

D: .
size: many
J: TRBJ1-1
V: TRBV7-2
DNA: TGTGCCAGCAGCCAACTTGGGATCACTGAAGCTTTCTTT
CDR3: CASSQLGITEAFF

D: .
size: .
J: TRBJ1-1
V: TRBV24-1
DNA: TGTGCCACCAGTGACTTATCCGAAGCTTTCTTT
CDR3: CATSDLSEAFF

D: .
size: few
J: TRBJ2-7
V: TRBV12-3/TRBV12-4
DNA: TGTGCCAGCAGTGTTACAGGGCTGCGGAGTTACGAGCAGTACTTC
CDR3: CASSVTGLRSYEQYF

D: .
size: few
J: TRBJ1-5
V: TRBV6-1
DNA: TGTGCCAGCAGGGATGGAGGGCCCCAGCATTTT
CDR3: CASRDGGPQHF

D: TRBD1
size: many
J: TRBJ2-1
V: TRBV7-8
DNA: TGTGCCAGCAGCCAGCGGGACAGGGGGCAAAGTGAGCAGTTCTTC
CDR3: CASSQRDRGQSEQFF

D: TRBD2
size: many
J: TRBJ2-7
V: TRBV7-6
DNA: TGTGCCAGCAGCTTAGCGGGACTATACGAGCAGTACTTC
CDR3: CASSLAGLYEQYF

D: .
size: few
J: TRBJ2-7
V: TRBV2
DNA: TGTGCCAGTAGACCCCTAAGGGCTTACGAGCAGTACTTC
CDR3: CASRPLRAYEQYF

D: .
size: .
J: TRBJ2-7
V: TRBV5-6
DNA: TGTGCCAGCAGCTTGGTGGGGACTGATTATTACGAGCAGTACTTC
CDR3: CASSLVGTDYYEQYF

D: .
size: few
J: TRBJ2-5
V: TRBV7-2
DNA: TGTGCCAGCAGCTTAGAAATGCAGACCCAGTACTTC
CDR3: CASSLEMQTQYF

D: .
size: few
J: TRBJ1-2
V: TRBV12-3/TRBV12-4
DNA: TGTGCCAGCAGCGAGGGGACCAGGCTCAGCTATGGCTACACCTTC
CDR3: CASSEGTRLSYGYTF

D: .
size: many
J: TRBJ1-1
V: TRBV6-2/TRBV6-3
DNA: TGTGCCAGCAGTTACATGGCGGGGAACATTGAAGCTTTCTTT
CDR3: CASSYMAGNIEAFF

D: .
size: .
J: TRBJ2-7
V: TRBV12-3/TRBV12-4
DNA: TGTGCCAGCAGCCCGGACACGGGGCATCACGATCAGTACTTC
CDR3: CASSPDTGHHDQYF

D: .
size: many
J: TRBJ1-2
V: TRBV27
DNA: TGTGCCAGCAGTTTAGACGGGCTTAACTATGGCTACACCTTC
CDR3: CASSLDGLNYGYTF

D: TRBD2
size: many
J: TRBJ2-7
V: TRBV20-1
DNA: TGCAGTGCTAGCTCGGGTCTAGCGGGAGGTTCCGAGCAGTACTTC
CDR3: CSASSGLAGGSEQYF

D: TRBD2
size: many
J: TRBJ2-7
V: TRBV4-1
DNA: TGCGCCAGCAGCCAAGTTCACCCAGCGGGGTCCTACGAGCAGTACTTC
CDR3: CASSQVHPAGSYEQYF